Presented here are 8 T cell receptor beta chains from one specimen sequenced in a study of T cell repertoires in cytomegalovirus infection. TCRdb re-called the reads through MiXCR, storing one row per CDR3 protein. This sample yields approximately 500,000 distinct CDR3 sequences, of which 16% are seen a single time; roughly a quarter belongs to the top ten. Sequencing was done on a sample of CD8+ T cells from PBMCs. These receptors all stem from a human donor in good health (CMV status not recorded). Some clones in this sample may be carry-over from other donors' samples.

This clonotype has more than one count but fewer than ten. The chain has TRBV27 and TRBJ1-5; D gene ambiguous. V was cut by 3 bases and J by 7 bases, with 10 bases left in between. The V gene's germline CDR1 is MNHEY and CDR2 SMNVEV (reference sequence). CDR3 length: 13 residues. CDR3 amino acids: CASSLSGLQPQHF. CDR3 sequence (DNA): TGTGCCAGCAGTTTGAGTGGATTGCAGCCCCAGCATTTT.

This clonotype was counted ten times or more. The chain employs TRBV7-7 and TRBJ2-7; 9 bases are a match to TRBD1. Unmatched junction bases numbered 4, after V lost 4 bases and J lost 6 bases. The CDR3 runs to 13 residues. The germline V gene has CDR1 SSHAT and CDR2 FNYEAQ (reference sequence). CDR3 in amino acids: CASSSGQGTEQYF. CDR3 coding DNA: TGTGCCAGCAGCTCCGGACAGGGGACCGAGCAGTACTTC.

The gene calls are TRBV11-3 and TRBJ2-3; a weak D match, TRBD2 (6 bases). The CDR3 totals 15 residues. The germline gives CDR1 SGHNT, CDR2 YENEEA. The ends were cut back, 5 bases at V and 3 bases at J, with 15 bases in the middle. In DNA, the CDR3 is TGTGCCAGCAGCGCGCGGGGAAAATATACAGATACGCAGTATTTT. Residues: CASSARGKYTDTQYF.

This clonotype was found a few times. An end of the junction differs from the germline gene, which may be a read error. The CDR3 spells CASSFSMETGKIIF. CDR3 DNA sequence: TGTGCCAGCAGCTTCTCTATGGAAACAGGCAAAATAATCTTC. The chain uses TRBV5-6 and TRBJ2-5, with D possibly TRBD1 on 5 matching bases. Germline loops: CDR1 SGHDT, CDR2 YYEEEE. The CDR3 consists of 14 residues. Variable domain in full (rest from reference TRBV5-6 and TRBJ2-5): DAGVTQSPTHLIKTRGQQVTLRCSPKSGHDTVSWYQQALGQGPQFIFQYYEEEERQRGNFPDRFSGHQFPNYSSELNVNALLLGDSALYLCASSFSMETGKIIFGPGTRLLVL.

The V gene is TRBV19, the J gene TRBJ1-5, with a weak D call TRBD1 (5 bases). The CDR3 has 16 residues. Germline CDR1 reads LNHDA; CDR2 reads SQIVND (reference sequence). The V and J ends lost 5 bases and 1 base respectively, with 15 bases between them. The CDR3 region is CASSHYSTESNQPQHF. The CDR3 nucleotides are TGTGCCAGTAGTCACTACTCGACAGAAAGCAATCAGCCCCAGCATTTT.

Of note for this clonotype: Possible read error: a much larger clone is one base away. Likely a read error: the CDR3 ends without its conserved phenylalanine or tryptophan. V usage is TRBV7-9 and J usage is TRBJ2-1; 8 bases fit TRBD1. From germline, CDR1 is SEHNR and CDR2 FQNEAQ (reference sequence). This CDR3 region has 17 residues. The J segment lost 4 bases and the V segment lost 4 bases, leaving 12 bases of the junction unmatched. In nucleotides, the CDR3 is TGTGCCAGCAGCTCAGATGGACAGGGCCTACTTTACAATGAGCAGTTCTTA. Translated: CASSSDGQGLLYNEQFL.

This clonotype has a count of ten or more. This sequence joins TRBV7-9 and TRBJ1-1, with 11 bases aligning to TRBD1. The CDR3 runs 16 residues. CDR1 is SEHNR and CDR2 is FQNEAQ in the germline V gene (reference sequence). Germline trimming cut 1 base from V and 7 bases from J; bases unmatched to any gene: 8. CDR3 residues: CASSLGSDRGRIEAFF. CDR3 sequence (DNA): TGTGCCAGCAGCTTAGGGTCGGACAGGGGGCGCATTGAAGCTTTCTTT.

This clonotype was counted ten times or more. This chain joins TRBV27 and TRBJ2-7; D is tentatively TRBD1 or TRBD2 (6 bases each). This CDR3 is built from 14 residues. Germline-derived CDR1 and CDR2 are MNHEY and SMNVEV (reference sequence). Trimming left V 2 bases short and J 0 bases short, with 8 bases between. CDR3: CASSLKGGSYEQYF. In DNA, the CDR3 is TGTGCCAGCAGTTTAAAGGGGGGCTCCTACGAGCAGTACTTC.